This T cell receptor beta chain was recovered during a study of regulatory T cells in long-lasting Graves disease. The overall study: The study counted Graves' disease as persistent given over 5 years of antithyroid drugs and positive TSH receptor antibodies. Whole-study findings and limits: Persistent disease preferred TRBV28, TRBJ1-2 and TRBJ2-5; new disease, TRBV20-1 and TRBJ2-1.

Trimming cost V 8 bases and J 5 bases; bases outside gene matches: 3. This CDR3 contains 13 residues. The germline V gene has CDR1 SGHAT and CDR2 FQNNGV. As for this clonotype: Its antigen is not identified.

Arm-PCR of CDR3 regions and iRepertoire HTBI primers were used to build TCR beta libraries. Authors' analysis steps: The identification of about 66 TRBV and roughly 14 TRBJ segments was made across samples. Each CDR3 protein is one row after TCRdb ran MiXCR on the multiplex PCR reads. These V and J calls are TCRdb output, not the study's own analysis. Among hundreds of thousands of distinct CDR3 sequences listed, around 32% were seen once. The time point here: persistent/refractory GD, antithyroid drugs over 5 years with positive TRAb. Following extraction of RNA from PBMCs, that RNA was used to make the TCR library.

The sequence derives from a female donor with Graves disease. The V gene is TRBV11-2, the J gene TRBJ1-6; TRBD1 matches 7 bases. Sample: peripheral blood mononuclear cells (PBMCs), taken when the disease was refractory, from a patient treated with antithyroid drugs. The CDR3 DNA is TGTGCCAGCCGGGACAGCAATAATTCACCCCTCCACTTT. Translated, it gives CASRDSNNSPLHF.